The sequence of this TCR beta chain was determined in a study of cytomegalovirus exposure and HLA in healthy donors. Findings of the study overall: For most TCR sequences rarity was the rule, although some public TCRs occurred in many donors.

This clone was observed once. As yet, its antigen is unknown. CDR1 and CDR2 from the germline V gene are MNHEY and SMNVEV (reference sequence). Germline trimming cut 5 bases from V and 2 bases from J; bases unmatched to any gene: 4. The CDR3 totals 15 residues. Assay used: immunoSEQ multiplex PCR; TCRdb lists only in-frame clones, some missing. The sample records roughly 230,000 clones, about 90% being singletons. The TCR sequence derives from a woman aged 25 to 45 in good health and CMV-seronegative. This chain joins TRBV27 and TRBJ2-4; 9 bases match TRBD1. Sample: PBMCs. The CDR3 sequence: CASSPGQGSKNIQYF. The CDR3 nucleotides read TGTGCCAGCAGTCCAGGACAGGGGTCCAAAAACATTCAGTACTTC.